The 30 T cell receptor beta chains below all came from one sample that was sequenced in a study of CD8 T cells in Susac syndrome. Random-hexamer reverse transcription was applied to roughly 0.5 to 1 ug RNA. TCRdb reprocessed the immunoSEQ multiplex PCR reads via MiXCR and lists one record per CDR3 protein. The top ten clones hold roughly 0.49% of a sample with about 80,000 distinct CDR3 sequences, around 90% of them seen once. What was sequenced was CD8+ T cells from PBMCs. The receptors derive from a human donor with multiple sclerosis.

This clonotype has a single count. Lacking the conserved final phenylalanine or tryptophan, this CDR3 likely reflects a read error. The CDR3 reads CAWSDGLADEQFL. The CDR3 DNA follows: TGTGCCTGGAGTGATGGACTAGCGGATGAGCAGTTCCTC. The rearrangement joins TRBV30 to TRBJ2-1, with 10 bases fitting TRBD2. With V trimmed by 1 base and J by 8 bases, 2 bases remained unmatched. The CDR3 loop spans 13 amino acids. Germline lookup yields CDR1 GTSNPN and CDR2 SVGIG (reference sequence).

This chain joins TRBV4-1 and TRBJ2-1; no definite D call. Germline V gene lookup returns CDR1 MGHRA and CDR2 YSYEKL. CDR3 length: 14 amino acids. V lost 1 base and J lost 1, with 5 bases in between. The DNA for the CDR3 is TGCGCCAGCAGCCAAGGACCTTCCTACAATGAGCAGTTCTTC. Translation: CASSQGPSYNEQFF.

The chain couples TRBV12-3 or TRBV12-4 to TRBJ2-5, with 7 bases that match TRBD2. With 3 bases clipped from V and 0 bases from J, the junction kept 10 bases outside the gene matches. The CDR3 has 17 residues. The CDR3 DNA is TGTGCCAGCAGTTTCGGTCGTCCTAGCGGTTACCAAGAGACCCAGTACTTC. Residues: CASSFGRPSGYQETQYF.

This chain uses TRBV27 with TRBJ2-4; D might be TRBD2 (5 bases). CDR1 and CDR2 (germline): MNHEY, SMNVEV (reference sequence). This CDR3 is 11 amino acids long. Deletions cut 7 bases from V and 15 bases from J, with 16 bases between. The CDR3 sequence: CASIMEAMGYF. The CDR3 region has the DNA TGTGCCAGCATCATGGAGGCCATGGGGTACTTC.

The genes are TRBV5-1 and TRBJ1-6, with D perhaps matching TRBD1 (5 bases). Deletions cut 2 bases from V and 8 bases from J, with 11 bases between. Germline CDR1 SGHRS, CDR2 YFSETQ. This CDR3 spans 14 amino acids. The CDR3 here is CASSFRGDDSPLHF. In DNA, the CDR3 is TGCGCCAGCAGCTTCCGGGGGGATGATTCACCCCTCCACTTT.

CDR3 amino acids: CATPTHVLTF. Here the CDR3 DNA reads TGTGCCACTCCGACGCACGTCCTGACTTTC. This chain links TRBV6-2 or TRBV6-3 with TRBJ2-6, with D uncertain. Germline V CDR1 and CDR2: MNHEY, SVGEGT. The CDR3 has 10 amino acids. The V end lost 10 bases, the J end lost 11 bases, and 9 bases lay between the germline ends.

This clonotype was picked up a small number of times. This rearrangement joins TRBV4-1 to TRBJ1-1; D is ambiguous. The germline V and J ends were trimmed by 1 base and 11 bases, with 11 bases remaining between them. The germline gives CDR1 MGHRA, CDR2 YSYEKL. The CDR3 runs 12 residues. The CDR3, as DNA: TGCGCCAGCAGCCAAGGAGCAGGAACGGCTTTCTTT. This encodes CASSQGAGTAFF.

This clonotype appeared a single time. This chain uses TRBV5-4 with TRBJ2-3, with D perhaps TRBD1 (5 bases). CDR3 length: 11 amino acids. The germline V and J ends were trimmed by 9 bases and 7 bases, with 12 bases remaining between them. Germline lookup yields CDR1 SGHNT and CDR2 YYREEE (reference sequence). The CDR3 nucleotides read TGTGCCACCCTTAGGGGCCATACGCAGTATTTT. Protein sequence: CATLRGHTQYF.

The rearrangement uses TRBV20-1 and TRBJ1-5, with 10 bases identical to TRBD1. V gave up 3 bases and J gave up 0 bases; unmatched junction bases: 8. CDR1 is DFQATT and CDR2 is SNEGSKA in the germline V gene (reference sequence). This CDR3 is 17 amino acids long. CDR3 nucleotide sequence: TGCAGTGCTAGCTCCGGGACAGGGGCGGGTAGCAATCAGCCCCAGCATTTT. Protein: CSASSGTGAGSNQPQHF.

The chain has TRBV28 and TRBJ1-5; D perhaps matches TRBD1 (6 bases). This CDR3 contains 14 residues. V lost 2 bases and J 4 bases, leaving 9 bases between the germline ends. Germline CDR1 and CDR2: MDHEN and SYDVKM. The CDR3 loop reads CASSLEQGNQPQHF. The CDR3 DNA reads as TGTGCCAGCAGTTTAGAACAGGGAAATCAGCCCCAGCATTTT.

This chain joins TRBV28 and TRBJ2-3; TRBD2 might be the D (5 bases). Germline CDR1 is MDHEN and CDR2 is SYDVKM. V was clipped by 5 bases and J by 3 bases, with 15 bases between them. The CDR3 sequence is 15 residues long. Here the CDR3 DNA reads TGTGCCAGCAGTGAGGGAAGTAGTTCGACAGATACGCAGTATTTT. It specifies CASSEGSSSTDTQYF.

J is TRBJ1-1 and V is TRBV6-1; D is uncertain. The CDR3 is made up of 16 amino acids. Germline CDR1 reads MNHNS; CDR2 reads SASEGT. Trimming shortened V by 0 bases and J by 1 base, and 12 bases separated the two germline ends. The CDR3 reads CASSEASGRWNTEAFF. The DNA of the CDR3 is TGTGCCAGCAGTGAAGCTAGTGGCAGATGGAACACTGAAGCTTTCTTT.

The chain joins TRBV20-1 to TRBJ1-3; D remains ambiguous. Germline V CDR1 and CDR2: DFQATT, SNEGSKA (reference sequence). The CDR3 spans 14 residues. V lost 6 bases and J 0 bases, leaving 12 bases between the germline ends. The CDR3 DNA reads TGCAGTGCCGCCCGGACGCACTCTGGAAACACCATATATTTT. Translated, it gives CSAARTHSGNTIYF.

The CDR3 DNA reads TGTGCCAGCAGTGGGTCTGGAAACATTCAGTACTTC. Protein sequence: CASSGSGNIQYF. V is TRBV2 and J is TRBJ2-4; D is undetermined. The CDR3 is made up of 12 amino acids. Germline CDR1 reads SNHLY; CDR2 reads FYNNEI. V was shortened by 4 bases and J by 6 bases, with 7 bases between the two germline ends.

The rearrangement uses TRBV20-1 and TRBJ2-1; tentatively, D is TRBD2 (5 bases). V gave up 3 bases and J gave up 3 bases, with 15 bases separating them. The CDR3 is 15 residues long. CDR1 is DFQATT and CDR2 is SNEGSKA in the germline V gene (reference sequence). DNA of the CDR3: TGCAGTGCTAGTGGGAGTGAAATGGGCTACAATGAGCAGTTCTTC. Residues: CSASGSEMGYNEQFF.

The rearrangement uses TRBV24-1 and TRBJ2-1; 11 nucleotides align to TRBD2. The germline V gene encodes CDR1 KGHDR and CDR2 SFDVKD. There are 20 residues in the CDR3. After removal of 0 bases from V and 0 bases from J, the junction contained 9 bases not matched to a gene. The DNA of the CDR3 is TGTGCCACCAGTGATTTGACCGGGACTAGCGGTGAAAGCTCCTACAATGAGCAGTTCTTC. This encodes CATSDLTGTSGESSYNEQFF.

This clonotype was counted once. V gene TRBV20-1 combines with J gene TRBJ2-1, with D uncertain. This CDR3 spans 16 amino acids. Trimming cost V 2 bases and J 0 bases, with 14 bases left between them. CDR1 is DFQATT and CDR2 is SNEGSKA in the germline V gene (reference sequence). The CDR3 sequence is CSARNLAESSYNEQFF. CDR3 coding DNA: TGCAGTGCTAGAAATCTGGCGGAGAGCTCCTACAATGAGCAGTTCTTC.

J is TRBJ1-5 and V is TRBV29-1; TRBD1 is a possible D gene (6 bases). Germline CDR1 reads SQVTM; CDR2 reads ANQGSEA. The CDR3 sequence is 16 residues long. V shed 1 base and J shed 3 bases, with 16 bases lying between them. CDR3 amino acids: CSVEGEGRGYNQPQHF. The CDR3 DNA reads TGCAGCGTTGAAGGTGAGGGCAGGGGATACAATCAGCCCCAGCATTTT.

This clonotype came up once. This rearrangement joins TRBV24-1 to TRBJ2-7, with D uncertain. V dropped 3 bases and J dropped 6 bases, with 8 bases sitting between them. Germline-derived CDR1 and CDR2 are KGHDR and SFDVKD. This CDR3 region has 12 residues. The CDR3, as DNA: TGTGCCACCAGTGATGGCTTCTTCGAGCAGTACTTC. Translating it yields CATSDGFFEQYF.

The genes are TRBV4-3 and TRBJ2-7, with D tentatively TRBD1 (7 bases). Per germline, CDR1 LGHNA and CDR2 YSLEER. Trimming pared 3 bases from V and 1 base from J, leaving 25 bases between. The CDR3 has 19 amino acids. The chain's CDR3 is CASSQEEFSGAGQSYEQYF. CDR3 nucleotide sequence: TGCGCCAGCAGCCAGGAAGAGTTTTCGGGGGCGGGACAGTCCTACGAGCAGTACTTC.

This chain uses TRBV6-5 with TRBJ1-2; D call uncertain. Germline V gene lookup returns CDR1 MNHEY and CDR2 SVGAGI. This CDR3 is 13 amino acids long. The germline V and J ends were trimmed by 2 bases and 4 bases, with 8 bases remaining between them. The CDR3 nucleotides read TGTGCCAGCAGTTACCGCTCCGGCTATGGCTACACCTTC. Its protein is CASSYRSGYGYTF.

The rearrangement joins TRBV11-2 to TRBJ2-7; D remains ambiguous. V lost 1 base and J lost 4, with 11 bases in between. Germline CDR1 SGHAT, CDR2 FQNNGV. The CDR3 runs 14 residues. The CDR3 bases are TGTGCCAGCAGCTTAGGGCACTCCCGTTACGAGCAGTACTTC. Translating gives CASSLGHSRYEQYF.

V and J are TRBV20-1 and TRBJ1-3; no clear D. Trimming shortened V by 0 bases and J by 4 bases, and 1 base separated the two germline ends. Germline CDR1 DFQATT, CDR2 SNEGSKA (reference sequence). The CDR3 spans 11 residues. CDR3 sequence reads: CSAREGNTIYF. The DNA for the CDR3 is TGCAGTGCTAGAGAGGGAAACACCATATATTTT.

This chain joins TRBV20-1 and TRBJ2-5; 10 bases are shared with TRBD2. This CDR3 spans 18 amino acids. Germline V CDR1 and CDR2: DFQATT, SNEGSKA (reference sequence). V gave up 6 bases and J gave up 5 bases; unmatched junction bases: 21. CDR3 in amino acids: CSASKLAGPPPPQETQYF. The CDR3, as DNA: TGCAGTGCCTCGAAACTAGCGGGACCTCCACCCCCCCAGGAGACCCAGTACTTC.

This chain's CDR3 is CASSLYSGGLLDEQYF. In DNA form, the CDR3 reads TGTGCCAGCAGTTTATATTCGGGAGGACTCCTCGACGAGCAGTACTTC. The V call is TRBV28, the J call TRBJ2-7, with TRBD2 matching over 7 bases. CDR1 and CDR2 from the germline V gene are MDHEN and SYDVKM. V lost 1 base, J lost 5 bases, and 11 bases stayed unmatched. The CDR3 is 16 amino acids. The full variable domain, rest sourced from reference TRBV28 and TRBJ2-7, is DVKVTQSSRYLVKRTGEKVFLECVQDMDHENMFWYRQDPGLGLRLIYFSYDVKMKEKGDIPEGYSVSREKKERFSLILESASTNQTSMYLCASSLYSGGLLDEQYFGPGTRLTVT.

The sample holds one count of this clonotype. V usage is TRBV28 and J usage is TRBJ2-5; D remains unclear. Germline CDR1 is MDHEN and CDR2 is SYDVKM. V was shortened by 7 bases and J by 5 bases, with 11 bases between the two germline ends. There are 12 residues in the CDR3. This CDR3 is CASKWPGETQYF. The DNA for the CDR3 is TGTGCCAGCAAATGGCCTGGGGAGACCCAGTACTTC.

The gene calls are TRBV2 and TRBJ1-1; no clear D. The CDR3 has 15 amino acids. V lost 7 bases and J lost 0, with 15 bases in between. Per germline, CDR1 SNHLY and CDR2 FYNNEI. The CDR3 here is CASKGGPRVNTEAFF. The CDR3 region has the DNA TGTGCCAGCAAGGGAGGGCCGCGGGTGAACACTGAAGCTTTCTTT.

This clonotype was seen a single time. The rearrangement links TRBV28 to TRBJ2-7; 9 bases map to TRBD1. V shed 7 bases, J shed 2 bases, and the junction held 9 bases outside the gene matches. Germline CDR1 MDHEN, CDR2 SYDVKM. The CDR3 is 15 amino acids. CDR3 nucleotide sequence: TGTGCCAGCACTCGCCCCGGGACAGGGCCCTACGAGCAGTACTTC. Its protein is CASTRPGTGPYEQYF.

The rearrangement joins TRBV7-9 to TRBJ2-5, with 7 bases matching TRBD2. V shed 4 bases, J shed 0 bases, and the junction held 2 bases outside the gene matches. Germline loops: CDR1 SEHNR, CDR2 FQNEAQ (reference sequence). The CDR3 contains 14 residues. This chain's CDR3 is CASSWEGNQETQYF. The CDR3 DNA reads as TGTGCCAGCAGCTGGGAGGGGAACCAAGAGACCCAGTACTTC.

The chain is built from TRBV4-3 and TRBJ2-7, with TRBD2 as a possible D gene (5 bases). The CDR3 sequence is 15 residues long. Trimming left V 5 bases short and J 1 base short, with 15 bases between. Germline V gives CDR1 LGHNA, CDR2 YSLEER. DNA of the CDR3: TGCGCCAGCAGCTACGAGAGGACTGCTTCCTACGAGCAGTACTTC. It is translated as CASSYERTASYEQYF.